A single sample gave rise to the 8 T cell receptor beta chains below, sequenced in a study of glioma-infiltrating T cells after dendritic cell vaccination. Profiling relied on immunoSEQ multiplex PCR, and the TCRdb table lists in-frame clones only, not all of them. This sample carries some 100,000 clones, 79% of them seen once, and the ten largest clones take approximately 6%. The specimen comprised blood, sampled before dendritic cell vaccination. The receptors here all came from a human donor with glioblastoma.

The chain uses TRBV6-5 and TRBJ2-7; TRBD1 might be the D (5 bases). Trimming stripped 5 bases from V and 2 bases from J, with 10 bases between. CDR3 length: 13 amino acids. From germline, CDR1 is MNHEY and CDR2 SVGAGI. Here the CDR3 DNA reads TGTGCCAGCAGTCGACAGCACACCTACGAGCAGTACTTC. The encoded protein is CASSRQHTYEQYF.

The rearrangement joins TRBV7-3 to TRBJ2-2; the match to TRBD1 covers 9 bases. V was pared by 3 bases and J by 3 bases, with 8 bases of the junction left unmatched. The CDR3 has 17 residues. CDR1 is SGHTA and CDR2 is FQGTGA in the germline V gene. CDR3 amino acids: CASSLGRTGADTGELFF. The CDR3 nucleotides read TGTGCCAGCAGCTTGGGAAGGACAGGGGCGGACACCGGGGAGCTGTTTTTT.

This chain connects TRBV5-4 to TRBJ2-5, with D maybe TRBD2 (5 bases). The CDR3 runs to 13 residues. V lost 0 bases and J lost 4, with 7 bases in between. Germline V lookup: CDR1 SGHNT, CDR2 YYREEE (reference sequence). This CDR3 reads CASSLAAGETQYF. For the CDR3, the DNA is TGTGCCAGCAGCTTGGCCGCGGGAGAGACCCAGTACTTC.

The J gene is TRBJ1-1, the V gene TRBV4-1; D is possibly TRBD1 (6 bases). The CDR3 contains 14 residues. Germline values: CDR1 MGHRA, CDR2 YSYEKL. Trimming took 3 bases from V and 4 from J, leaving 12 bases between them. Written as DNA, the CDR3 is TGCGCCAGCAGCCATTATCAGGGGCGCACTGAAGCTTTCTTT. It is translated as CASSHYQGRTEAFF.

The CDR3 nucleotides read TGTGCCTGGAGGTCTAGGGGTGGGGCCAACGTCCTGACTTTC. Translation gives CAWRSRGGANVLTF. The chain employs TRBV30 and TRBJ2-6; possibly TRBD1 for D (5 bases). V lost 3 bases to trimming and J lost 3 bases, with 9 bases between them. This CDR3 region has 14 residues. Germline CDR1 reads GTSNPN; CDR2 reads SVGIG (reference sequence).

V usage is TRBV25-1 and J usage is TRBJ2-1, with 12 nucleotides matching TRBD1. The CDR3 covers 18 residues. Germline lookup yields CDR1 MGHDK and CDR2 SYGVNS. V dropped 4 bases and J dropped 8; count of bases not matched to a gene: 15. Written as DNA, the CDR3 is TGTGCCAGCAGTGGCCGGGACAGGGGGCTGTTGGGGTCGGATGAGCAGTTCTTC. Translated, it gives CASSGRDRGLLGSDEQFF. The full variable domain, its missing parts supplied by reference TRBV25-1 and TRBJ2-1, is EADIYQTPRYLVIGTGKKITLECSQTMGHDKMYWYQQDPGMELHLIHYSYGVNSTEKGDLSSESTVSRIRTEHFPLTLESARPSHTSQYLCASSGRDRGLLGSDEQFFGPGTRLTVL.

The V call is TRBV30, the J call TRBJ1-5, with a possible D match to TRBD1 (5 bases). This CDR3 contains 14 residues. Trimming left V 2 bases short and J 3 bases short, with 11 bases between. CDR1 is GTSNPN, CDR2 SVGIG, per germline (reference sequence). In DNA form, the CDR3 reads TGTGCCTGGAGTTTCGGGACTTACAATCAGCCCCAGCATTTT. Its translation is CAWSFGTYNQPQHF. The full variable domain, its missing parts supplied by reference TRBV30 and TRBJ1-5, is SQTIHQWPATLVQPVGSPLSLECTVEGTSNPNLYWYRQAAGRGLQLLFYSVGIGQISSEVPQNLSASRPQDRQFILSSKKLLLSDSGFYLCAWSFGTYNQPQHFGDGTRLSIL.

CDR3 nucleotide sequence: TGTGCCAGCAGCCCCGGGACTCACCAAGAGACCCAGTACTTC. Amino acids: CASSPGTHQETQYF. V is TRBV5-4 and J is TRBJ2-5; a possible D gene is TRBD2 (6 bases). The germline CDR1 and CDR2 sequences are SGHNT and YYREEE (reference sequence). V shed 4 bases and J shed 0 bases, with 10 bases lying between them. The length of the CDR3 is 14 residues.